This TCR beta chain was recovered during a study of graft-versus-host responses after intestinal transplantation. Findings of the study overall: GvH clones occurred in recipient marrow; some first appeared in ileum or blood.

For this clone: Its matching antigen is unknown.

Repertoires were generated with immunoSEQ multiplex PCR, while TCRdb's copy carries only in-frame clones and drops some. In the table there are over 65,000 clones, roughly 90% of which are singletons. V shed 3 bases, J shed 4 bases, and the junction held 4 bases outside the gene matches. Germline CDR1 reads SNHLY; CDR2 reads FYNNEI. The CDR3 covers 16 residues. The specimen was PBMCs, collected 98 days after intestinal transplantation. The clonotype was recovered from a human patient who received an intestinal transplant, so some T cells may come from the graft donor. The chain carries TRBV2 and TRBJ2-1; 12 positions match TRBD2. CDR3 amino acids: CASSDGGLAGYNEQFF. The CDR3 DNA reads TGTGCCAGCAGTGACGGGGGACTAGCGGGTTACAATGAGCAGTTCTTC.